A selection of T cell receptor beta chains follows, all from one sample in a study of cytomegalovirus exposure and HLA in healthy donors. The repertoire was sequenced with immunoSEQ multiplex PCR; TCRdb's copy has only in-frame clones and lacks some. The table records about 200,000 clones, more than 85% of them present only once. The sequenced sample consisted of PBMCs. These receptors all come from a woman aged 18-29 years in good health and CMV-seronegative. The CDR3 runs from the conserved cysteine through the conserved F or W. D genes are given only for firm matches. Size is omitted from some rows. Given values are once, few, many or a class for expanded clones.

J gene,clone size,V gene,D gene,CDR3 length,CDR3 DNA,CDR3 protein
TRBJ2-5,NA,TRBV18,NA,13,TGTGCCAGCTCACCCCCCAGGGAAGAGACCCAGTACTTC,CASSPPREETQYF
TRBJ1-6,NA,TRBV28,TRBD1,15,TGTGCCAGCAGTCCGCGACAGGGCTATAATTCACCCCTCCACTTT,CASSPRQGYNSPLHF
TRBJ1-3,NA,TRBV5-4,NA,14,TGTGCCAGCAGCTCCGGTAGCTCTGGAAACACCATATATTTT,CASSSGSSGNTIYF
TRBJ2-7,NA,TRBV11-3,NA,14,TGTGCCAGCAGCACGCCCCCAGGGTACCACGAGCAGTACTTC,CASSTPPGYHEQYF
TRBJ1-5,NA,TRBV18,NA,13,TGTGCCAGCTCTGGGGGGAGCAATCAGCCCCAGCATTTT,CASSGGSNQPQHF
TRBJ2-3,NA,TRBV5-1,TRBD2,18,TGCGCCAGCAGCTTCGAACTAGCGGGGGGGCGCAGCACAGATACGCAGTATTTT,CASSFELAGGRSTDTQYF
TRBJ1-5,NA,TRBV7-8,NA,18,TGTGCCAGCAGCTTTACCAGGGGTGAAGGATATAGCAATCAGCCCCAGCATTTT,CASSFTRGEGYSNQPQHF
TRBJ1-1,NA,TRBV19,NA,15,TGTGCCAGTAGTAGAACCGGGAACCTGAACACTGAAGCTTTCTTT,CASSRTGNLNTEAFF
TRBJ2-1,NA,TRBV5-4,TRBD1,15,TGTGCCAGCAGCCCCCGACAGGGGGCCTACAATGAGCAGTTCTTC,CASSPRQGAYNEQFF
TRBJ2-2,NA,TRBV10-2,NA,13,TGCGCCAGCAGTGAACTAGTCACCGGGGAGCTGTTTTTT,CASSELVTGELFF
TRBJ1-1,NA,TRBV5-4,TRBD1,18,TGTGCCAGCAGCTTAGGGGGGTATAGGGGACAGGGTGGCACTGAAGCTTTCTTT,CASSLGGYRGQGGTEAFF
TRBJ1-3,NA,TRBV7-2,NA,17,TGTGCCAGCAGCCCCAGTGGGAGAGCGTTCTCTGGAAACACCATATATTTT,CASSPSGRAFSGNTIYF
TRBJ1-1,NA,TRBV5-4,TRBD1,15,TGTGCCAGCAGCTTGGGACAGGGGGCACGGACTGAAGCTTTCTTT,CASSLGQGARTEAFF
TRBJ1-1,NA,TRBV12-5,TRBD1,15,TGTGCTAGTGGTTTCGAGGGACAGAGAAACACTGAAGCTTTCTTT,CASGFEGQRNTEAFF
TRBJ2-5,NA,TRBV7-9,NA,16,TGTGCCAGCAGCCCCCGCAGTGTAACACCCCAAGAGACCCAGTACTTC,CASSPRSVTPQETQYF
TRBJ2-7,NA,TRBV7-9,NA,13,TGTGCCAGCACCGGTTGGGGGGTTCCCGAGCAGTACTTC,CASTGWGVPEQYF
TRBJ2-7,once,TRBV7-2,TRBD2,16,TGTGCCAGCAGCTGGGCAGGGACTAGCGGGAGGGGGGAGCAGTACTTC,CASSWAGTSGRGEQYF
TRBJ2-2,NA,TRBV5-1,TRBD1,14,TGCGCCAGCAGTCCTGGACAGGCCACCGGGGAGCTGTTTTTT,CASSPGQATGELFF
TRBJ1-3,NA,TRBV7-9,TRBD1,14,TGTGCCAGCAGCCGACAGGGGCCTGGAAACACCATATATTTT,CASSRQGPGNTIYF
TRBJ2-7,NA,TRBV30,TRBD1,13,TGTGCCTGGAAAAGGGACAGGGGCTACGAGCAGTACTTC,CAWKRDRGYEQYF
TRBJ2-7,NA,TRBV5-1,TRBD1,16,TGCGCCAGCAGCTTATTACCCCCGGGACAGGGGGGCGAGCAGTACTTC,CASSLLPPGQGGEQYF
TRBJ1-4,NA,TRBV6-6,NA,14,TGTGCCACCTCACTTAACAGGGCTGGTGAAAAACTGTTTTTT,CATSLNRAGEKLFF
TRBJ1-4,NA,TRBV7-9,TRBD1,14,TGTGCCAGCAGCCCACAGGGGACTAATGAAAAACTGTTTTTT,CASSPQGTNEKLFF